The 27 T cell receptor beta chains given below trace back to one sample, sequenced in a study of naive and memory T cell subsets. Two oligonucleotides, mixed equimolar, formed the beta constant-region primer covering TRBC1 and TRBC2. Nested alpha and beta constant-region primers with the SP2 primer drove four PCR rounds on ligated cDNA. TCRdb analysed the UMI-ligation and nested PCR reads with MiXCR anew, one entry per CDR3 protein. The repertoire holds over 100,000 distinct CDR3 sequences, 36% seen once, with approximately 0.9% in the top ten. Sequencing was done on a sample of central memory CD4+ T cells from blood. All receptors derive from a human donor in good health.

This clonotype has more than one count but fewer than ten. The genes are TRBV20-1 and TRBJ2-1; 13 bases match TRBD2. Trimming cost V 4 bases and J 10 bases; bases outside gene matches: 10. Germline CDR1 and CDR2: DFQATT and SNEGSKA (reference sequence). The CDR3 totals 15 residues. The CDR3 coding sequence is TGCAGTGCTAAGGGGGATCGACTAGCGGGAGGAGAGCAGTTCTTC. Translating it yields CSAKGDRLAGGEQFF.

This clonotype was seen a few times. The chain joins TRBV5-4 to TRBJ1-1; D remains unclear. The CDR3 has 13 amino acids. The ends were cut back, 6 bases at V and 0 bases at J, with 9 bases in the middle. From germline, CDR1 is SGHNT and CDR2 YYREEE (reference sequence). The CDR3 reads CASTRGMNTEAFF. The CDR3 bases are TGTGCCAGCACGCGTGGGATGAACACTGAAGCTTTCTTT.

The chain combines TRBV28 with TRBJ2-7; D gene ambiguous. The CDR3 is 11 amino acids. Germline CDR1 is MDHEN and CDR2 is SYDVKM. V lost 8 bases, J lost 2 bases, and 7 bases lay in between. The CDR3 loop reads CASLSPYEQYF. CDR3 DNA: TGTGCCAGCCTGAGTCCCTACGAGCAGTACTTC.

The chain employs TRBV2 and TRBJ2-6, with D possibly matching TRBD2 (6 bases). The CDR3 is made up of 16 amino acids. Germline V gene data show CDR1 as SNHLY and CDR2 as FYNNEI. The V and J ends lost 4 bases and 0 bases respectively, with 10 bases between them. CDR3 bases: TGTGCCAGCAGTGTAGCGGTGGGCTCTGGGGCCAACGTCCTGACTTTC. It yields the protein CASSVAVGSGANVLTF.

Many counts were recorded for this clonotype. This chain links TRBV4-3 with TRBJ2-2, with D unresolved. The CDR3 length is 14 residues. Germline V gene sequence: CDR1 LGHNA, CDR2 YSLEER. V was cut by 0 bases and J by 6 bases, with 8 bases left in between. CDR3: CASSQDPWAGELFF. The CDR3 nucleotides are TGCGCCAGCAGCCAAGATCCGTGGGCCGGGGAGCTGTTTTTT.

This clonotype was seen a few times. The chain carries TRBV29-1 and TRBJ2-7; D is perhaps TRBD1 (5 bases). This CDR3 is 11 amino acids long. The V end lost 4 bases, the J end lost 3 bases, and 7 bases lay between the germline ends. The germline V gene encodes CDR1 SQVTM and CDR2 ANQGSEA. The CDR3 protein is CSVGTLYEQYF. CDR3 coding DNA: TGCAGCGTTGGGACACTCTACGAGCAGTACTTC.

This chain links TRBV11-2 with TRBJ2-7, with TRBD2 identical over 9 bases. The J segment lost 2 bases and the V segment lost 0 bases, leaving 5 bases of the junction unmatched. From germline, CDR1 is SGHAT and CDR2 FQNNGV. The CDR3 is 16 residues long. The CDR3 is CASSLEHLAGPYEQYF. The CDR3 bases are TGTGCCAGCAGCTTAGAACACCTAGCGGGACCCTACGAGCAGTACTTC.

The rearrangement uses TRBV7-2 and TRBJ2-3; D is possibly TRBD2 (6 bases). Germline V gene lookup returns CDR1 SGHTA and CDR2 FQGNSA. This CDR3 has 14 amino acids. Trimming took off 6 bases at V and 0 bases at J, with 10 bases between the two ends. This chain's CDR3 is CASRILASTDTQYF. The CDR3 bases are TGTGCCAGCAGGATACTAGCTAGCACAGATACGCAGTATTTT.

The chain is built from TRBV7-9 and TRBJ1-1; D is possibly TRBD1 (5 bases). Germline CDR1 SEHNR, CDR2 FQNEAQ (reference sequence). Trimming shortened V by 5 bases and J by 5 bases, and 12 bases separated the two germline ends. The CDR3 contains 13 residues. The CDR3 DNA follows: TGTGCCAGCAGCGACGGGACTTGGACTGAAGCTTTCTTT. This codes for CASSDGTWTEAFF. Full variable domain (remainder filled in from reference TRBV7-9 and TRBJ1-1): DTGVSQNPRHKITKRGQNVTFRCDPISEHNRLYWYRQTLGQGPEFLTYFQNEAQLEKSRLLSDRFSAERPKGSFSTLEIQRTEQGDSAMYLCASSDGTWTEAFFGQGTRLTVV.

The rearrangement uses TRBV7-8 and TRBJ1-2, with no clear D. The CDR3 totals 13 residues. The V end was cut by 1 base, the J end by 7 bases, with 10 bases between. Per germline, CDR1 SGHVS and CDR2 FQNEAQ. In nucleotides, the CDR3 is TGTGCCAGCAGCTTAGACCAGGCGGGTGGCTACACCTTC. Protein product: CASSLDQAGGYTF.

This clonotype was observed a few times. The V call is TRBV27, the J call TRBJ2-7; maybe TRBD2 (6 bases). This CDR3 has 17 residues. Trimming shortened V by 2 bases and J by 0 bases, and 17 bases separated the two germline ends. CDR1 and CDR2 (germline): MNHEY, SMNVEV (reference sequence). CDR3 sequence reads: CASSLEGLGGSSYEQYF. For the CDR3, the DNA is TGTGCCAGCAGTTTAGAGGGTCTCGGGGGAAGCTCCTACGAGCAGTACTTC.

The CDR3 sequence is CATSDPSSRQGLPYNEQFF. CDR3 coding DNA: TGTGCCACCAGTGACCCCTCGTCTAGACAGGGGCTCCCCTACAATGAGCAGTTCTTC. The chain joins TRBV24-1 to TRBJ2-1; 8 bases map to TRBD1. The CDR3 spans 19 residues. V was pared by 4 bases and J by 2 bases, with 15 bases of the junction left unmatched. The germline V gene encodes CDR1 KGHDR and CDR2 SFDVKD.

This clonotype has a handful of counts. The V call is TRBV20-1, the J call TRBJ2-7; 7 nucleotides align to TRBD1. CDR1 is DFQATT and CDR2 is SNEGSKA in the germline V gene (reference sequence). The CDR3 is 15 residues long. V lost 0 bases and J lost 2; bases outside the gene matches: 7. CDR3 nucleotides: TGCAGTGCTAGAGATCAAGGGGGCAAAACCTACGAGCAGTACTTC. This gives the protein CSARDQGGKTYEQYF.

Only a few counts were recorded for this clonotype. V gene TRBV7-9 combines with J gene TRBJ2-4, with D tentatively TRBD2 (7 bases). Trimming left V 5 bases short and J 3 bases short, with 14 bases between. Germline V lookup: CDR1 SEHNR, CDR2 FQNEAQ (reference sequence). The CDR3 is 15 residues long. CDR3 in amino acids: CASSHRGGGKNIQYF. The DNA of the CDR3 is TGTGCCAGCAGCCACCGGGGAGGGGGCAAAAACATTCAGTACTTC.

V gene TRBV20-1 combines with J gene TRBJ2-7; 9 positions match TRBD1. The CDR3 sequence is 15 residues long. The V and J ends lost 0 bases and 2 bases, in that order; junction bases with no gene match: 5. Per the germline V gene, CDR1 is DFQATT and CDR2 is SNEGSKA (reference sequence). For the CDR3, the DNA is TGCAGTGCTAGAGACCCGGGACAGGGTCCCTACGAGCAGTACTTC. Translated, it gives CSARDPGQGPYEQYF.

This clonotype occurred a few times. The chain carries TRBV30 and TRBJ2-7; 10 bases match TRBD1. The V gene's germline CDR1 is GTSNPN and CDR2 SVGIG (reference sequence). V gave up 1 base and J gave up 6 bases; unmatched junction bases: 6. This CDR3 has 14 residues. The CDR3 nucleotides are TGTGCCTGGAGTGAACCGGGACAGGGGCGCGAGCAGTACTTC. Translated, it gives CAWSEPGQGREQYF. Filled out from reference TRBV30 and TRBJ2-7, the complete variable domain reads SQTIHQWPATLVQPVGSPLSLECTVEGTSNPNLYWYRQAAGRGLQLLFYSVGIGQISSEVPQNLSASRPQDRQFILSSKKLLLSDSGFYLCAWSEPGQGREQYFGPGTRLTVT.

This clonotype was detected only once. V usage is TRBV7-2 and J usage is TRBJ2-7; D is unclear. This CDR3 is 11 amino acids long. The germline V and J ends were trimmed by 4 bases and 12 bases, with 13 bases remaining between them. Germline loops: CDR1 SGHTA, CDR2 FQGNSA. The chain's CDR3 is CASSSLLGWYF. CDR3 sequence (DNA): TGTGCCAGCAGCTCCCTTCTTGGGTGGTACTTC.

The chain uses TRBV5-1 and TRBJ2-2, with a possible D match to TRBD2 (5 bases). The CDR3 loop spans 15 amino acids. Trimming removed 4 bases at V and 1 base at J, with 11 bases between. Germline CDR1 SGHRS, CDR2 YFSETQ. The CDR3 sequence is CASSLLRGNTGELFF. CDR3 DNA sequence: TGCGCCAGCAGCCTATTACGGGGGAACACCGGGGAGCTGTTTTTT.

This sequence joins TRBV2 and TRBJ1-2; D gene unclear. V lost 4 bases and J lost 4, with 13 bases in between. Germline assignment: CDR1 SNHLY and CDR2 FYNNEI. The CDR3 is made up of 14 amino acids. The CDR3 coding sequence is TGTGCCAGCAGTGGGGATGAGGGTTCCTATGGCTACACCTTC. Its protein product is CASSGDEGSYGYTF.

The J gene is TRBJ2-5, the V gene TRBV5-1; 8 bases align to TRBD1. V gave up 4 bases and J gave up 3 bases; unmatched junction bases: 8. CDR1 and CDR2 (germline): SGHRS, YFSETQ. The CDR3 has 15 residues. In DNA form, the CDR3 reads TGCGCCAGCAGCATTGGGACAGGAGCGAAAGAGACCCAGTACTTC. This gives the protein CASSIGTGAKETQYF.

This clonotype was seen at least ten times. The V and J genes are TRBV6-5 and TRBJ2-5, with TRBD1 matching 10 bases. V trimming: 2 bases; J trimming: 5 bases; junction bases outside the gene matches: 11. This CDR3 is built from 17 residues. Germline-derived CDR1 and CDR2 are MNHEY and SVGAGI. CDR3 DNA sequence: TGTGCCAGCAGTTACGAATACCGGGACAGGGGAGAGGAGACCCAGTACTTC. Its translation: CASSYEYRDRGEETQYF.

This clonotype came up a few times. The chain has TRBV5-1 and TRBJ2-1; the D is unclear. Germline CDR1 reads SGHRS; CDR2 reads YFSETQ. Trimming took off 5 bases at V and 2 bases at J, with 11 bases between the two ends. This CDR3 has 14 amino acids. This CDR3 is CASSLEFPYNEQFF. CDR3 coding DNA: TGCGCCAGCAGTCTAGAGTTCCCCTACAATGAGCAGTTCTTC.

The chain is built from TRBV5-1 and TRBJ2-1; possible D gene TRBD2, 5 bases. The germline gives CDR1 SGHRS, CDR2 YFSETQ. This CDR3 spans 15 amino acids. The ends were cut back, 6 bases at V and 4 bases at J, with 17 bases in the middle. The CDR3 nucleotides are TGCGCCAGCATCCTCGGAGGAGGACCTTACAATGAGCAGTTCTTC. It is translated as CASILGGGPYNEQFF.

The genes are TRBV6-2 or TRBV6-3 and TRBJ2-5; D uncertain. The V gene's germline CDR1 is MNHEY and CDR2 SVGEGT. V shed 6 bases and J shed 0 bases, with 20 bases lying between them. The CDR3 totals 17 residues. CDR3 region: CASSTRTISKYQETQYF. CDR3 coding DNA: TGTGCCAGCAGCACCCGGACCATTAGCAAGTACCAAGAGACCCAGTACTTC.

The chain has TRBV29-1 and TRBJ2-7; TRBD1 matches 11 bases. This CDR3 is built from 13 residues. V lost 7 bases and J lost 1; bases outside the gene matches: 3. The germline V gene encodes CDR1 SQVTM and CDR2 ANQGSEA. The CDR3 here is CSAGQGASYEQYF. For the CDR3, the DNA is TGCAGCGCTGGACAGGGGGCTTCCTACGAGCAGTACTTC.

The V gene is TRBV10-1, the J gene TRBJ2-3, with 7 positions matching TRBD2. Trimming at V came to 3 bases and at J to 3 bases, leaving 6 bases not matched to a gene. Germline V gene data show CDR1 as WNHNN and CDR2 as SYGVQD (reference sequence). The CDR3 is 15 amino acids. CDR3 in DNA: TGCGCCAGCAGTGACCTGGCGGGAGTGACAGATACGCAGTATTTT. Amino acid sequence: CASSDLAGVTDTQYF.

The chain combines TRBV2 with TRBJ2-7; 9 positions match TRBD1. The CDR3 is made up of 15 amino acids. With 6 bases clipped from V and 7 bases from J, the junction kept 13 bases outside the gene matches. CDR1 SNHLY and CDR2 FYNNEI come from the germline V gene. In DNA, the CDR3 is TGTGCCAGCAGCCCCCGGGGACAGGGAATTGGGGAGCAGTACTTC. It codes for CASSPRGQGIGEQYF. Filled out from reference TRBV2 and TRBJ2-7, the complete variable domain reads EPEVTQTPSHQVTQMGQEVILRCVPISNHLYFYWYRQILGQKVEFLVSFYNNEISEKSEIFDDQFSVERPDGSNFTLKIRSTKLEDSAMYFCASSPRGQGIGEQYFGPGTRLTVT.